The 25 T cell receptor beta chains in this list originate from one sample, sequenced in a study of blood T cells in healthy people across ages. PCR was performed a second time for roughly 7 to 12 cycles using a sample-barcoded 5' primer and a J-beta primer mix. Each CDR3 protein gets one entry after TCRdb re-called the 5' RACE reads with MiXCR. This sample has hundreds of thousands of distinct CDR3 sequences, with about 30% found just once. The sequenced sample was blood. Receptor source: a woman over 75 in good health.

The chain couples TRBV11-1 to TRBJ2-5, with a tentative D call TRBD1 (5 bases). From germline, CDR1 is SGHAT and CDR2 FQDESV (reference sequence). The CDR3 covers 14 residues. Trimming shortened V by 4 bases and J by 5 bases, and 14 bases separated the two germline ends. Here the CDR3 reads CASSSGFTGETQYF. DNA for the CDR3: TGTGCCAGCAGCTCAGGGTTTACTGGGGAGACCCAGTACTTC.

The chain employs TRBV6-4 and TRBJ2-4, with 11 bases that match TRBD2. This CDR3 comprises 15 residues. V lost 0 bases, J lost 13 bases, and 8 bases stayed unmatched. Germline V gives CDR1 MRHNA, CDR2 SNTAGT. The CDR3 nucleotides read TGTGCCAGCAGTGACTCTAGCGGGGGGGCCAATGAGCAGTACTTC. Translated, it gives CASSDSSGGANEQYF.

This clonotype was seen a few times. V is TRBV6-5 and J is TRBJ2-3, with 10 bases matching TRBD2. CDR1 and CDR2 from the germline V gene are MNHEY and SVGAGI. CDR3 length: 16 amino acids. Trimming at V came to 8 bases and at J to 1 base, leaving 9 bases not matched to a gene. The CDR3, as DNA: TGTGCCAGCTCTGAGGGGCTAGCGGGGGGCACAGATACGCAGTATTTT. It yields the protein CASSEGLAGGTDTQYF.

This clonotype came up many times. The V gene is TRBV7-9, the J gene TRBJ2-7; 8 nucleotides align to TRBD1. Germline V gene data show CDR1 as SEHNR and CDR2 as FQNEAQ (reference sequence). The CDR3 runs 14 residues. V lost 6 bases and J lost 0; bases outside the gene matches: 4. The CDR3 loop reads CASSHGQGSYEQYF. CDR3 DNA sequence: TGTGCCAGCAGTCACGGACAGGGCTCCTACGAGCAGTACTTC.

At least ten counts were recorded for this clonotype. J is TRBJ1-5 and V is TRBV20-1; TRBD1 agrees at 8 bases. Germline loops: CDR1 DFQATT, CDR2 SNEGSKA (reference sequence). The CDR3 is 17 residues long. V gave up 6 bases and J gave up 0 bases; unmatched junction bases: 13. CDR3 amino acids: CSARGTGAKDSNQPQHF. CDR3 nucleotide sequence: TGCAGTGCCCGGGGGACAGGCGCCAAGGATAGCAATCAGCCCCAGCATTTT.

The table lists this clonotype with a few counts. V and J are TRBV9 and TRBJ2-5; either TRBD1 or TRBD2 may supply D (5 bases each). V dropped 0 bases and J dropped 5 bases, with 14 bases sitting between them. This CDR3 has 15 amino acids. Germline V CDR1 and CDR2: SGDLS, YYNGEE. CDR3 protein: CASSVVGTVTETQYF. The CDR3 DNA follows: TGTGCCAGCAGCGTAGTCGGGACGGTCACGGAGACCCAGTACTTC.

Comments on this clonotype: At one of its ends the junction is not consistent with the germline gene, which may arise from a read error. CDR3 region: CASKPGQQNTEAVF. The CDR3 DNA is TGTGCCAGCAAACCGGGACAGCAGAACACTGAAGCTGTCTTT. The rearrangement uses TRBV25-1 and TRBJ1-1; 7 bases are a match to TRBD1. The CDR3 is 14 residues long. The germline CDR1 and CDR2 sequences are MGHDK and SYGVNS.

V gene TRBV4-1 combines with J gene TRBJ2-7; D may match TRBD1 or TRBD2 (6 bases each). This CDR3 contains 18 residues. V lost 0 bases, J lost 1 base, and 19 bases lay in between. Germline V gene data show CDR1 as MGHRA and CDR2 as YSYEKL. The CDR3 is CASSQDRRCGGGSYEQYF. The CDR3 DNA reads as TGCGCCAGCAGCCAAGATCGGCGCTGTGGAGGGGGTTCCTACGAGCAGTACTTC.

This clonotype was observed a few times. Given a much more abundant clone one base away, this may be a read error. This chain connects TRBV20-1 to TRBJ2-5; D is ambiguous. The DNA end is a closer match to TRBJ2-1, so the J assignment may be wrong. CDR1 is DFQATT, CDR2 SNEGSKA, per germline (reference sequence). The CDR3 runs 13 residues. CDR3 sequence: CSASYSVQETQFF. The DNA of the CDR3 is TGCAGTGCAAGCTACTCGGTACAAGAGACCCAGTTCTTC.

At least ten counts were recorded for this clonotype. The rearrangement joins TRBV20-1 to TRBJ2-1; the match to TRBD2 covers 12 bases. Germline trimming cut 6 bases from V and 6 bases from J; bases unmatched to any gene: 6. Germline values: CDR1 DFQATT, CDR2 SNEGSKA (reference sequence). The length of the CDR3 is 14 residues. CDR3 loop: CSAPSGGASNEQFF. CDR3 in DNA: TGCAGTGCACCTAGCGGGGGGGCCTCCAATGAGCAGTTCTTC.

This clonotype appeared a few times. A clone one base away is much larger, so this may be a read error. The chain carries TRBV10-1 and TRBJ2-3; D call uncertain. The CDR3 is 13 amino acids. V was shortened by 6 bases and J by 5 bases, with 12 bases between the two germline ends. Germline V lookup: CDR1 WNHNN, CDR2 SYGVQD (reference sequence). For the CDR3, the DNA is TGCGCCAGCAGGTTAGGGATGGGAGATACGCAGTATTTT. Translation: CASRLGMGDTQYF.

This clonotype came up many times. The V and J genes are TRBV4-3 and TRBJ1-2; D not resolved. The germline gives CDR1 LGHNA, CDR2 YSLEER. V was trimmed by 0 bases and J by 8 bases, leaving 16 bases between them. This CDR3 region has 15 residues. CDR3 sequence reads: CASSQDQALPGGYTF. CDR3 nucleotides: TGCGCCAGCAGCCAAGACCAGGCGCTCCCCGGGGGCTACACCTTC.

Concerning this clonotype itself: A much larger clone differs by one base, so this may be a read error. The chain uses TRBV5-6 and TRBJ2-7; possibly TRBD1 for D (5 bases). The CDR3 contains 15 residues. The germline gives CDR1 SGHDT, CDR2 YYEEEE. V dropped 3 bases and J dropped 3 bases, with 16 bases sitting between them. The CDR3 nucleotides read TGTGCCAGCAGCTGCCGGACAAGAGCCTACTACGAGCAGTACTTC. Protein product: CASSCRTRAYYEQYF. Complete variable domain (other parts from reference TRBV5-6 and TRBJ2-7): DAGVTQSPTHLIKTRGQQVTLRCSPKSGHDTVSWYQQALGQGPQFIFQYYEEEERQRGNFPDRFSGHQFPNYSSELNVNALLLGDSALYLCASSCRTRAYYEQYFGPGTRLTVT.

With regard to this clonotype: An end of the junction differs from the germline gene, which may be a read error. The CDR3 region has the DNA TGTGCCAACAGCTTTGCACTTTCAGATACGCAGTATTTT. Its protein is CANSFALSDTQYF. The chain joins TRBV7-9 to TRBJ2-3; D is undetermined. The CDR3 has 13 residues. Germline lookup yields CDR1 SEHNR and CDR2 FQNEAQ (reference sequence).

This clonotype occurred a few times. The chain has TRBV6-5 and TRBJ1-6, with TRBD1 matching 8 bases. Trimming at V came to 3 bases and at J to 5 bases, leaving 6 bases not matched to a gene. From germline, CDR1 is MNHEY and CDR2 SVGAGI. The CDR3 totals 16 residues. Here the CDR3 DNA reads TGTGCCAGCAGTTATCGAGGACAGGGAAATAATTCACCCCTCCACTTT. Its protein is CASSYRGQGNNSPLHF.

This chain connects TRBV13 to TRBJ2-1, with D perhaps assigned TRBD1 or TRBD2 (5 bases each). The CDR3 loop spans 15 amino acids. Germline CDR1 and CDR2: PRHDT and FYEKMQ (reference sequence). V was shortened by 5 bases and J by 9 bases, with 20 bases between the two germline ends. CDR3 sequence (DNA): TGTGCCAGCAGCCATTCGGCGCAGGGTCGGGGTGAGCAGTTCTTC. It codes for CASSHSAQGRGEQFF.

This clonotype was observed many times. The J gene is TRBJ2-5, the V gene TRBV2; 9 positions match TRBD1. From germline, CDR1 is SNHLY and CDR2 FYNNEI. The CDR3 is made up of 12 amino acids. V lost 10 bases, J lost 5 bases, and 5 bases stayed unmatched. The CDR3, as DNA: TGTGCCATAACAGGACAGGGGGAGACCCAGTACTTC. Translation gives CAITGQGETQYF.

Notes on this clonotype: This could be a read error, since a much larger clone is one nucleotide away. This chain connects TRBV24-1 to TRBJ2-1; 8 bases agree with TRBD2. Germline V gene data show CDR1 as KGHDR and CDR2 as SFDVKD. With V trimmed by 5 bases and J by 8 bases, 10 bases remained unmatched. The CDR3 has 15 residues. The CDR3, as DNA: TGTGCCACCAGTGGTCGGACTAGCAGGGTCTATGAGCAGTTCTTC. Protein sequence: CATSGRTSRVYEQFF.

This clonotype was found many times. The V gene is TRBV20-1, the J gene TRBJ1-4; D is perhaps TRBD1 (6 bases). This CDR3 comprises 17 residues. CDR1 DFQATT and CDR2 SNEGSKA come from the germline V gene (reference sequence). The V gene lost 0 bases and the J gene lost 4 bases, with 18 bases spanning the gap. This CDR3 is CSARDNWGGRGNEKLFF. CDR3 nucleotide sequence: TGCAGTGCTAGAGACAACTGGGGGGGGCGCGGTAATGAAAAACTGTTTTTT.

The chain carries TRBV30 and TRBJ1-6; TRBD1 aligns across 9 bases. This CDR3 contains 14 residues. In germline, CDR1 is GTSNPN, CDR2 SVGIG (reference sequence). The V segment lost 3 bases and the J segment 7 bases; nucleotides outside the gene matches: 4. CDR3 DNA: TGTGCCTGGAGCTTCGGGACAGGGAATTCACCCCTCCACTTT. It specifies CAWSFGTGNSPLHF.

This clonotype appeared many times. The chain employs TRBV3-1 and TRBJ1-2, with 9 bases identical to TRBD1. V trimming: 0 bases; J trimming: 4 bases; junction bases outside the gene matches: 12. Germline V gene lookup returns CDR1 LGHDT and CDR2 YNNKEL (reference sequence). CDR3 length equals 18 residues. The CDR3 reads CASSQDGTGIRSSYGYTF. The CDR3 DNA reads TGTGCCAGCAGCCAAGACGGGACAGGGATAAGGTCCTCCTATGGCTACACCTTC. Filled out from reference TRBV3-1 and TRBJ1-2, the complete variable domain reads DTAVSQTPKYLVTQMGNDKSIKCEQNLGHDTMYWYKQDSKKFLKIMFSYNNKELIINETVPNRFSPKSPDKAHLNLHINSLELGDSAVYFCASSQDGTGIRSSYGYTFGSGTRLTVV.

This chain joins TRBV6-2 or TRBV6-3 and TRBJ2-2, with D perhaps TRBD2 (6 bases). Germline V gene data show CDR1 as MNHEY and CDR2 as SVGEGT. This CDR3 comprises 14 residues. Trimming removed 6 bases from V and 4 bases from J, with 12 bases in between. CDR3 bases: TGTGCCAGCAGGGAGGGGCCCGGCACCGGGGAGCTGTTTTTT. Translating it yields CASREGPGTGELFF.

This chain uses TRBV2 with TRBJ2-1, with 7 positions matching TRBD1. The length of the CDR3 is 15 residues. The germline V gene encodes CDR1 SNHLY and CDR2 FYNNEI. The ends lost 7 bases at V and 4 bases at J; junction bases unmatched: 10. This CDR3 reads CASTGTGTAYNEQFF. The CDR3 DNA follows: TGTGCCAGCACAGGGACCGGGACAGCATACAATGAGCAGTTCTTC.

The V gene is TRBV6-6, the J gene TRBJ2-5; TRBD2 agrees at 15 bases. Germline V gives CDR1 MNHNY, CDR2 SVGAGI (reference sequence). This CDR3 is built from 16 residues. The ends lost 8 bases at V and 3 bases at J; junction bases unmatched: 7. The CDR3 is CASWDRTSGGEETQYF. In nucleotides, the CDR3 is TGTGCCAGCTGGGATCGGACTAGCGGGGGGGAAGAGACCCAGTACTTC.

There are many counts of this clonotype. V gene TRBV6-6 combines with J gene TRBJ2-1; D is possibly TRBD1 (6 bases). The germline gives CDR1 MNHNY, CDR2 SVGAGI (reference sequence). This CDR3 comprises 16 residues. V lost 6 bases to trimming and J lost 5 bases, with 20 bases between them. CDR3 nucleotides: TGTGCCAGCAGCAACGGACAGCGAGAGGCTAACAATGAGCAGTTCTTC. Its translation: CASSNGQREANNEQFF.